These 15 T cell receptor beta chains originate from one sample sequenced in a study of response to subunit inactivated influenza vaccine (dated by TCRdb to the late 2010s). The time point label, as the study defines it: more than 40 days after influenza vaccine administration. The library came from RT-PCR. Data came from an Illumina HiSeq 2500. The raw public reads went through TCRdb reprocessing: fastp at Q25, MiXCR clone calling, in-frame beta chains kept. Rows with a matching CDR3 protein are joined into one entry that keeps the most common DNA and genes. For this sample the table gives about 480,000 distinct CDR3 sequences, of which approximately 13% were detected only once. Together, the top ten hold around 14% of the sample. This specimen was PBMCs from blood, taken 35 to 45 days after vaccination. Source of these receptors: a man aged 50 to 59 who received an inactivated influenza vaccine. Donor details come from another sample of the same person, matched by shared clones.

This clonotype was detected many times. V usage is TRBV20-1 and J usage is TRBJ2-7; the match to TRBD1 covers 10 bases. Germline CDR1 DFQATT, CDR2 SNEGSKA (reference sequence). This CDR3 region has 13 residues. V was clipped by 3 bases and J by 7 bases; unmatched bases: 6. The CDR3 DNA is TGCAGTGCTAGCGGGACAGGGGCTCTGGAGCAGTACTTC. This codes for CSASGTGALEQYF.

The chain couples TRBV2 to TRBJ1-6, with 8 bases identical to TRBD1. Germline V gene sequence: CDR1 SNHLY, CDR2 FYNNEI. With V trimmed by 6 bases and J by 5 bases, 6 bases remained unmatched. The CDR3 covers 15 residues. Written as DNA, the CDR3 is TGTGCCAGCAGGAAGGACAGGGCAGATAATTCACCCCTCCACTTT. Protein: CASRKDRADNSPLHF. Filled out from reference TRBV2 and TRBJ1-6, the complete variable domain reads EPEVTQTPSHQVTQMGQEVILRCVPISNHLYFYWYRQILGQKVEFLVSFYNNEISEKSEIFDDQFSVERPDGSNFTLKIRSTKLEDSAMYFCASRKDRADNSPLHFGNGTRLTVT.

This clonotype was picked up a small number of times. The V gene is TRBV20-1, the J gene TRBJ2-7, with D hard to call. V lost 3 bases and J lost 1, with 10 bases in between. Germline V CDR1 and CDR2: DFQATT, SNEGSKA (reference sequence). CDR3 size: 13 residues. The CDR3 protein is CSASLVGSYEQYF. CDR3 nucleotides: TGCAGTGCTAGCTTGGTCGGGTCCTACGAGCAGTACTTC.

The DNA for the CDR3 is TGTGCCAGCAGCTTGGCCCGGACGGGATCCTACGAGCAGTACTTC. Protein sequence: CASSLARTGSYEQYF. The chain joins TRBV5-6 to TRBJ2-7, with D possibly being TRBD2 (5 bases). Germline V lookup: CDR1 SGHDT, CDR2 YYEEEE. The CDR3 runs 15 residues. V lost 0 bases and J 1 base, leaving 11 bases between the germline ends.

This clonotype was detected ten times or more. This rearrangement joins TRBV12-3 or TRBV12-4 to TRBJ1-2; D perhaps matches TRBD1 (5 bases). The ends were cut back, 5 bases at V and 5 bases at J, with 15 bases in the middle. This CDR3 region has 14 residues. CDR3 nucleotides: TGTGCCAGCAGTCCCCGGGACGGTCAGTATGGCTACACCTTC. Its translation: CASSPRDGQYGYTF.

The V and J genes are TRBV9 and TRBJ2-1; 9 positions agree with TRBD2. CDR1 and CDR2 (germline): SGDLS, YYNGEE. V was pared by 0 bases and J by 9 bases, with 7 bases of the junction left unmatched. The CDR3 is 15 amino acids. The chain's CDR3 is CASSVGVAGVSEQFF. For the CDR3, the DNA is TGTGCCAGCAGCGTAGGGGTAGCGGGAGTATCTGAGCAGTTCTTC. Combining the CDR3 with reference TRBV9 and TRBJ2-1 gives the whole variable domain DSGVTQTPKHLITATGQRVTLRCSPRSGDLSVYWYQQSLDQGLQFLIQYYNGEERAKGNILERFSAQQFPDLHSELNLSSLELGDSALYFCASSVGVAGVSEQFFGPGTRLTVL.

The chain joins TRBV20-1 to TRBJ2-1; D is possibly TRBD1 (5 bases). From germline, CDR1 is DFQATT and CDR2 SNEGSKA (reference sequence). V lost 1 base to trimming and J lost 7 bases, with 11 bases between them. The CDR3 sequence is 13 residues long. CDR3 loop: CSARGVGANEQFF. The DNA of the CDR3 is TGCAGTGCTAGAGGAGTAGGGGCAAATGAGCAGTTCTTC.

This clonotype was observed at least ten times. The rearrangement links TRBV6-2 or TRBV6-3 to TRBJ2-1, with 8 bases aligning to TRBD2. With 6 bases clipped from V and 7 bases from J, the junction kept 14 bases outside the gene matches. The CDR3 runs to 16 residues. Germline V gives CDR1 MNHEY, CDR2 SVGEGT. CDR3 in DNA: TGTGCCAGCAGATCCCTTGGCGGGAGGATCGGGAATGAGCAGTTCTTC. It is translated as CASRSLGGRIGNEQFF.

This clonotype has only a few counts. This chain links TRBV20-1 with TRBJ1-5; D uncertain. The CDR3 has 13 amino acids. V dropped 6 bases and J dropped 4 bases, with 13 bases sitting between them. Germline V gene lookup returns CDR1 DFQATT and CDR2 SNEGSKA (reference sequence). The CDR3 sequence is CSAIGVGNQPQHF. The DNA for the CDR3 is TGCAGTGCCATCGGGGTAGGGAATCAGCCCCAGCATTTT.

This clonotype was detected a few times. CDR3 sequence reads: CASSTSVNTEAFF. The CDR3 DNA reads as TGTGCCAGCAGCACCTCAGTGAACACTGAAGCTTTCTTT. V is TRBV7-9 and J is TRBJ1-1, with D unresolved. Germline CDR1 is SEHNR and CDR2 is FQNEAQ (reference sequence). Trimming shortened V by 5 bases and J by 0 bases, and 7 bases separated the two germline ends. The CDR3 has 13 residues.

The table lists this clonotype with a few counts. The V and J genes are TRBV6-2 or TRBV6-3 and TRBJ2-7, with 7 bases fitting TRBD1. The CDR3 totals 15 residues. Germline V gene data show CDR1 as MNHEY and CDR2 as SVGEGT. J was trimmed by 2 bases and V by 6 bases; bases with no gene match: 10. The CDR3 DNA is TGTGCCAGCAGACGCAGGGACAGTGGAACCTACGAGCAGTACTTC. This translates into CASRRRDSGTYEQYF.

This clonotype was found many times. J is TRBJ2-7 and V is TRBV20-1; 7 nucleotides align to TRBD2. The germline gives CDR1 DFQATT, CDR2 SNEGSKA (reference sequence). CDR3 length: 12 residues. The V gene end was trimmed by 1 base and the J gene end by 9 bases; junction bases not matched to a gene: 6. The DNA for the CDR3 is TGCAGTGCTAGAGGGGGGGGGAACCGGCAGTACTTC. It translates to CSARGGGNRQYF.

V gene TRBV20-1 combines with J gene TRBJ1-4; D unresolved. The CDR3 consists of 12 residues. Germline V gene sequence: CDR1 DFQATT, CDR2 SNEGSKA (reference sequence). Trimming left V 5 bases short and J 9 bases short, with 13 bases between. For the CDR3, the DNA is TGCAGTGCTGGGCCCACTTGGCAAAAACTGTTTTTT. Translating gives CSAGPTWQKLFF.

There are a few counts of this clonotype. V gene TRBV2 combines with J gene TRBJ2-7, with unresolved D. The CDR3 is 16 residues long. From germline, CDR1 is SNHLY and CDR2 FYNNEI. Trimming removed 7 bases at V and 4 bases at J, with 23 bases between. The CDR3 DNA reads as TGTGCCAGCATCCAAACGCCGGCAGAAAAGGGATACGAGCAGTACTTC. This encodes CASIQTPAEKGYEQYF.

This rearrangement joins TRBV10-3 to TRBJ1-3, with 9 bases that match TRBD1. The CDR3 totals 13 residues. The germline V gene encodes CDR1 ENHRY and CDR2 SYGVKD. The V and J ends lost 10 bases and 4 bases, in that order; junction bases with no gene match: 5. The CDR3 spells CATSGQGGNTIYF. CDR3 in DNA: TGTGCCACCTCGGGACAGGGAGGAAACACCATATATTTT.